Each of the 2 T cell receptor beta chains below was sequenced from the same sample in a study of T cells after yellow fever vaccination. TCRdb redid the calling of the 5' RACE reads with MiXCR, one entry per CDR3 protein. Of about 400,000 distinct CDR3 sequences listed, around 10% are singletons. The sequencing used PBMCs, collected on the day of the first yellow fever vaccination. The receptors originated from a man aged 18 to 30 who received the YFV17D yellow fever vaccine.

The chain couples TRBV20-1 to TRBJ1-2, with 8 bases that match TRBD1. Germline V gene data show CDR1 as DFQATT and CDR2 as SNEGSKA (reference sequence). J lost 1 base, V lost 5 bases, and 6 bases had no gene match. This CDR3 region has 14 residues. The CDR3 nucleotides read TGCAGTGCTTCCGGACAGGGTGATAACTATGGCTACACCTTC. Its protein is CSASGQGDNYGYTF.

This clonotype was recorded at least ten times. The rearrangement links TRBV5-5 to TRBJ2-5; 9 bases map to TRBD2. This CDR3 region has 16 residues. Trimming at V came to 0 bases and at J to 1 base, leaving 4 bases not matched to a gene. Germline CDR1 and CDR2: SGHKS and YYEKEE (reference sequence). In DNA form, the CDR3 reads TGTGCCAGCAGCTTGGGACTAGCGGCGTCCCAAGAGACCCAGTACTTC. Translating it yields CASSLGLAASQETQYF.